This T cell receptor beta chain came from a study of cytomegalovirus exposure and HLA in healthy donors. Whereas donors were nominally healthy upon sampling, unrecorded immune exposures were probable. Both 60 Vbeta primers and 13 Jbeta primers went into the PCR. The data were produced by immunoSEQ multiplex PCR, yet TCRdb's version contains in-frame clones alone and is incomplete. The sample has around 180,000 clones, about four fifths seen once; the top ten hold about 1%. On this clone: Its antigen is unknown.

Findings and limits, study-wide: Common viral pathogens (according to a later analysis) appeared linked to several of the most significant clusters. The later analysis indicated that the majority of CMV-associated TCR beta chains appeared HLA-restricted. Data from an earlier analysis indicated that most TCR beta V segments were productive either about 90% or about 30% of the time.

CDR3 length: 13 residues. The germline CDR1 and CDR2 sequences are MGHDK and SYGVNS. Trimming left V 4 bases short and J 3 bases short, with 9 bases between. The receptor was isolated from a woman in her thirties or forties in good health and CMV-seronegative. The chain uses TRBV25-1 and TRBJ1-1; D may be TRBD1 (5 bases). Sequenced sample: PBMCs. CDR3 sequence reads: CASSVAGDTEAFF. The CDR3 DNA reads TGTGCCAGCAGTGTGGCGGGGGACACTGAAGCTTTCTTT.